This TCR beta chain was captured in a study of blood T cell repertoires in COVID-19. Turning to the study itself: Material from acute and convalescent COVID-19 was sourced from the United States, Italy and Spain. In each case, the material was cDNA or gDNA derived from T cells, B-cell-depleted T cells, or PBMCs.

Germline CDR1 reads KGHSH; CDR2 reads LQKENI. J gave up 4 bases and V 7 bases, and 15 bases lay outside the gene matches. This CDR3 region has 17 residues. Original analysis: Estimation of nucleated cell counts relied on the amplification of reference gene primers. Using immunoSEQ multiplex PCR, the repertoire was profiled, and TCRdb retains in-frame clones only, with some absent. V, J and clone size reflect that table, while D and trimming were determined from the DNA. The repertoire has under 250,000 clones, around 86% of them found once; the top ten carry around 1.5%. J is TRBJ1-5 and V is TRBV18; TRBD1 matches 8 bases. This TCR came from an older woman who had recovered from COVID-19. The sample was peripheral blood. CDR3 sequence (DNA): TGTGCCAGCTTACCGGACAGGGAGGGTCTTGGGAATCAGCCCCAGCATTTT. Its protein product is CASLPDREGLGNQPQHF.